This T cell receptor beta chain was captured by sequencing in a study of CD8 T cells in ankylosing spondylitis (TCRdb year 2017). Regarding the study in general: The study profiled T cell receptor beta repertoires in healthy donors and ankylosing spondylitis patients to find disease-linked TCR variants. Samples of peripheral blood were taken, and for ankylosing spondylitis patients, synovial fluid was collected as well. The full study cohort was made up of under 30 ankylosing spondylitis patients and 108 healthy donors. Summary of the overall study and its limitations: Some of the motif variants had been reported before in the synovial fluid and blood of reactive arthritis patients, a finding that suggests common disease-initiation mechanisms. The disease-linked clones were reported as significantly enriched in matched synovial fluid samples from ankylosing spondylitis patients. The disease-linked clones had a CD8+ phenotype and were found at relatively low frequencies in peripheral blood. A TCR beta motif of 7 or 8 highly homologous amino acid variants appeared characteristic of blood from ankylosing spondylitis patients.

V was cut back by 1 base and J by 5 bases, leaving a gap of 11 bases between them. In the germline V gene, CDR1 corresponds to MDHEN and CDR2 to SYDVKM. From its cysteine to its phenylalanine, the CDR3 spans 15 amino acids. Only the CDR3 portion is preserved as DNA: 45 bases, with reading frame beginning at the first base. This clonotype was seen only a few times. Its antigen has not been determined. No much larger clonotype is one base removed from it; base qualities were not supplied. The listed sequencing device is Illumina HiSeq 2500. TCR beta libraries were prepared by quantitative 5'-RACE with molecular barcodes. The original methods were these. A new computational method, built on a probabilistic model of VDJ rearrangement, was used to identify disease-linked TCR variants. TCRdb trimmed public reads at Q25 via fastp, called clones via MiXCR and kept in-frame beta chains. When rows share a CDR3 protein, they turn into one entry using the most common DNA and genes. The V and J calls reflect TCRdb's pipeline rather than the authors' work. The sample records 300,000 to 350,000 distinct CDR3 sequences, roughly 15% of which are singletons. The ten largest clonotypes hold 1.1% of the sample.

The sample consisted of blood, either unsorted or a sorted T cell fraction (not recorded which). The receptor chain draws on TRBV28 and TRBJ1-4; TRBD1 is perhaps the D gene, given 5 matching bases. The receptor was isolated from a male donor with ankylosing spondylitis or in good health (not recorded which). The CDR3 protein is CASSLLGEANEKLFF. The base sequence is TGTGCCAGCAGTTTATTGGGGGAGGCCAATGAAAAACTGTTTTTT.